The 19 T cell receptor beta chains presented below share a single source sample, sequenced in a study of T cell changes during pregnancy in multiple sclerosis. Here immunoSEQ multiplex PCR was the method, and the copy in TCRdb shows in-frame clones only, minus some. The sample comprises some 60,000 clones, about 91% of which are singletons, and 0.76% rests with the top ten. The sample consisted of CD4+ T cells from peripheral blood mononuclear cells, taken in the first trimester of pregnancy. The origin of the receptors is a female donor with multiple sclerosis, enrolled in a pregnancy study.

The V call is TRBV18, the J call TRBJ2-3; D is unclear. V lost 3 bases, J lost 8 bases, and 9 bases lay in between. Germline assignment: CDR1 KGHSH and CDR2 LQKENI. CDR3 length equals 12 residues. The CDR3 loop is CASSPRVGTQYF. The CDR3 DNA follows: TGTGCCAGCTCACCTAGAGTCGGTACGCAGTATTTT.

The chain is built from TRBV7-6 and TRBJ1-3; D is perhaps TRBD1 (6 bases). Germline V gene data show CDR1 as SGHVS and CDR2 as FNYEAQ. Trimming shortened V by 3 bases and J by 0 bases, and 12 bases separated the two germline ends. This CDR3 comprises 16 residues. In DNA, the CDR3 is TGTGCCAGCAGCTTGACACAGGGCGCCTCTGGAAACACCATATATTTT. Its protein is CASSLTQGASGNTIYF.

The chain carries TRBV7-9 and TRBJ2-3; a weak D match, TRBD1 (6 bases). V shed 1 base and J shed 2 bases, with 13 bases lying between them. The CDR3 consists of 16 residues. The germline gives CDR1 SEHNR, CDR2 FQNEAQ (reference sequence). CDR3 sequence reads: CASSLVAGAYTDTQYF. For the CDR3, the DNA is TGTGCCAGCAGCTTAGTAGCAGGGGCCTACACAGATACGCAGTATTTT.

The chain carries TRBV25-1 and TRBJ1-1; the D is unclear. The CDR3 contains 13 residues. Trimming cost V 10 bases and J 2 bases, with 14 bases left between them. Per the germline V gene, CDR1 is MGHDK and CDR2 is SYGVNS. The CDR3 DNA reads TGTGCCACCAAAACCGGGGTCAACACTGAAGCTTTCTTT. Protein: CATKTGVNTEAFF.

CDR3 in amino acids: CASSLTGDKDEQYF. The CDR3 DNA is TGTGCCAGCAGCTTGACAGGGGACAAGGACGAGCAGTACTTC. V is TRBV5-4 and J is TRBJ2-7, with 7 bases fitting TRBD1. Germline V gene sequence: CDR1 SGHNT, CDR2 YYREEE (reference sequence). The J segment lost 5 bases and the V segment lost 1 base, leaving 6 bases of the junction unmatched. The CDR3 has 14 residues.

The gene calls are TRBV6-5 and TRBJ1-2, with D perhaps matching TRBD1 (5 bases). CDR3 length: 13 residues. Germline assignment: CDR1 MNHEY and CDR2 SVGAGI. Trimming removed 7 bases from V and 4 bases from J, with 13 bases in between. Here the CDR3 DNA reads TGTGCCAGCACCGCAGGGCAAGGCTATGGCTACACCTTC. Translation: CASTAGQGYGYTF.

This chain links TRBV5-6 with TRBJ2-5, with D tentatively TRBD1 (5 bases). The CDR3 totals 15 residues. With 2 bases removed from V and 1 base from J, the gap between germline ends came to 12 bases. The germline V gene encodes CDR1 SGHDT and CDR2 YYEEEE. This CDR3 is CASSLTGVSQETQYF. In DNA form, the CDR3 reads TGTGCCAGCAGCTTAACAGGAGTCAGCCAAGAGACCCAGTACTTC.

The chain employs TRBV2 and TRBJ2-3; 11 bases fit TRBD2. CDR1 and CDR2 from the germline V gene are SNHLY and FYNNEI. With V trimmed by 9 bases and J by 0 bases, 2 bases remained unmatched. This CDR3 comprises 14 residues. CDR3 in amino acids: CASLAGGSTDTQYF. Here the CDR3 DNA reads TGTGCCAGTTTAGCGGGGGGGAGCACAGATACGCAGTATTTT.

The chain has TRBV5-6 and TRBJ1-2; 12 bases agree with TRBD1. The germline gives CDR1 SGHDT, CDR2 YYEEEE. V was clipped by 2 bases and J by 8 bases; unmatched bases: 7. This CDR3 is built from 15 residues. CDR3 region: CASSLVGTGGEGYTF. CDR3 DNA: TGTGCCAGCAGCTTAGTAGGGACAGGGGGCGAGGGCTACACCTTC.

The chain employs TRBV7-2 and TRBJ2-3; D not certain. The CDR3 is 10 residues long. V was pared by 6 bases and J by 8 bases, with 6 bases between. Germline V lookup: CDR1 SGHTA, CDR2 FQGNSA. In nucleotides, the CDR3 is TGTGCCAGCAGGGGCCGTACGCAGTATTTT. Residues: CASRGRTQYF.

The J gene is TRBJ1-2, the V gene TRBV5-1; D unresolved. Trimming pared 0 bases from V and 2 bases from J, leaving 8 bases between. From germline, CDR1 is SGHRS and CDR2 YFSETQ. The CDR3 has 14 amino acids. The CDR3 coding sequence is TGCGCCAGCAGCTTGGAGGGAGGGAACTATGGCTACACCTTC. Translation: CASSLEGGNYGYTF.

This clone was observed once. V usage is TRBV9 and J usage is TRBJ1-2; 9 bases line up with TRBD1. The CDR3 runs to 15 residues. CDR1 SGDLS and CDR2 YYNGEE come from the germline V gene. J gave up 4 bases and V 3 bases, and 7 bases lay outside the gene matches. This CDR3 is CASSAGQGSPYGYTF. CDR3 DNA: TGTGCCAGCAGCGCCGGACAGGGGTCCCCCTATGGCTACACCTTC.

This clone has just one count. V is TRBV7-3 and J is TRBJ2-5, with D maybe TRBD1 (6 bases). V was clipped by 3 bases and J by 5 bases, with 10 bases between them. Germline assignment: CDR1 SGHTA and CDR2 FQGTGA. The CDR3 spans 13 residues. CDR3 residues: CASSFGRGETQYF. The CDR3 coding sequence is TGTGCCAGCAGCTTCGGTAGGGGGGAGACCCAGTACTTC.

This clone was detected once. The genes are TRBV10-3 and TRBJ1-1; D is possibly TRBD1 (5 bases). The germline gives CDR1 ENHRY, CDR2 SYGVKD. The ends were cut back, 5 bases at V and 4 bases at J, with 17 bases in the middle. CDR3 length: 15 residues. CDR3 in amino acids: CAISTVWGEGTEAFF. The CDR3 region has the DNA TGTGCCATCAGTACTGTTTGGGGGGAGGGCACTGAAGCTTTCTTT.

This chain links TRBV15 with TRBJ2-1; D gene uncertain. Germline V gives CDR1 LNHNV, CDR2 YYDKDF (reference sequence). CDR3 length: 13 residues. Trimming took off 0 bases at V and 6 bases at J, with 6 bases between the two ends. CDR3 coding DNA: TGTGCCACCAGCAGAGATCTCGGCAATGAGCAGTTCTTC. This encodes CATSRDLGNEQFF.

The gene calls are TRBV7-3 and TRBJ1-1, with TRBD1 as a possible D gene (5 bases). CDR1 and CDR2 from the germline V gene are SGHTA and FQGTGA. The CDR3 extends over 13 amino acids. The V and J ends lost 5 bases and 1 base respectively, with 8 bases between them. The CDR3 loop is CASSMGGNTEAFF. CDR3 DNA: TGTGCCAGCAGCATGGGGGGGAACACTGAAGCTTTCTTT.

This rearrangement joins TRBV7-8 to TRBJ1-1; the D gene is possibly TRBD1 (5 bases). The V end was cut by 1 base, the J end by 4 bases, with 16 bases between. The CDR3 runs to 16 residues. CDR1 SGHVS and CDR2 FQNEAQ come from the germline V gene. In DNA form, the CDR3 reads TGTGCCAGCAGCTTAGTCCGGGTACAGGTGGGCACTGAAGCTTTCTTT. As protein: CASSLVRVQVGTEAFF.

The J gene is TRBJ2-3, the V gene TRBV6-1, with 7 bases aligning to TRBD1. J was trimmed by 2 bases and V by 8 bases; bases with no gene match: 7. Per germline, CDR1 MNHNS and CDR2 SASEGT. The CDR3 loop spans 14 amino acids. CDR3 loop: CASDWTGATDTQYF. As DNA, the CDR3 is TGTGCCAGCGACTGGACAGGAGCCACAGATACGCAGTATTTT.

V gene TRBV19 combines with J gene TRBJ2-5; 7 bases map to TRBD2. Germline lookup yields CDR1 LNHDA and CDR2 SQIVND (reference sequence). CDR3 size: 14 residues. Trimming cost V 5 bases and J 3 bases; bases outside gene matches: 6. The CDR3 region has the DNA TGTGCCAGTAGTTACGGGGGGTTAGAAGAGACCCAGTACTTC. Protein sequence: CASSYGGLEETQYF.